Presented here are 22 T cell receptor beta chains from one specimen sequenced in a study of patients and donors after allogeneic stem cell transplantation. TCRdb processed the RT-PCR reads anew with MiXCR; each CDR3 protein has one entry. The repertoire consists of around 82,000 distinct CDR3 sequences, with 4% to 5% occurring once and the leading ten covering about 3%. The sequenced material came from blood, either unsorted or a sorted T cell fraction (not recorded which). The receptors here all came from a human donor who was either an allogeneic HSCT recipient or a stem cell or donor lymphocyte infusion donor (not recorded which). It is not recorded whose cells these are; they may come from a transplant donor.

This clonotype was recorded at least ten times. The chain employs TRBV18 and TRBJ2-7; the D call may be TRBD1 or TRBD2 (5 bases each). The germline V gene has CDR1 KGHSH and CDR2 LQKENI. This CDR3 is 15 amino acids long. V was pared by 5 bases and J by 0 bases, with 14 bases between. Here the CDR3 reads CASSTGAHSSYEQYF. The CDR3 DNA is TGTGCCAGCTCAACCGGGGCCCACTCCTCCTACGAGCAGTACTTC.

This clonotype was observed at least ten times. This chain connects TRBV3-1 to TRBJ2-1; 11 bases are shared with TRBD2. Germline V lookup: CDR1 LGHDT, CDR2 YNNKEL (reference sequence). V trimming: 5 bases; J trimming: 9 bases; junction bases outside the gene matches: 12. This CDR3 comprises 16 residues. The CDR3 region is CASSSARRLAGGEQFF. CDR3 bases: TGTGCCAGCAGCTCCGCTAGGCGGCTAGCGGGAGGTGAGCAGTTCTTC.

This clonotype was recorded many times. The CDR3 protein is CASSPVPRGGKLFF. For the CDR3, the DNA is TGTGCCAGCTCACCGGTACCCCGGGGGGGAAAACTGTTTTTT. J is TRBJ1-4 and V is TRBV18, with a possible D match to TRBD1 (5 bases). The CDR3 loop spans 14 amino acids. The V and J ends lost 3 bases and 10 bases respectively, with 15 bases between them. Per the germline V gene, CDR1 is KGHSH and CDR2 is LQKENI.

This clonotype was recorded many times. The rearrangement uses TRBV18 and TRBJ1-5; no firm D call. CDR3 size: 13 residues. The V gene lost 6 bases and the J gene lost 4 bases, with 10 bases spanning the gap. Germline loops: CDR1 KGHSH, CDR2 LQKENI. Written as DNA, the CDR3 is TGTGCCAGCTCCCAAACGCTAAATCAGCCCCAGCATTTT. Translating gives CASSQTLNQPQHF. Filled out from reference TRBV18 and TRBJ1-5, the complete variable domain reads NAGVMQNPRHLVRRRGQEARLRCSPMKGHSHVYWYRQLPEEGLKFMVYLQKENIIDESGMPKERFSAEFPKEGPSILRIQQVVRGDSAAYFCASSQTLNQPQHFGDGTRLSIL.

This clonotype appeared many times. This chain connects TRBV28 to TRBJ2-1; TRBD2 aligns across 9 bases. V trimming: 2 bases; J trimming: 9 bases; junction bases outside the gene matches: 17. This CDR3 region has 18 residues. CDR1 MDHEN and CDR2 SYDVKM come from the germline V gene. CDR3 in amino acids: CASSLGPSRASGMSEQFF. CDR3 sequence (DNA): TGTGCCAGCAGTTTAGGCCCTTCAAGGGCTAGCGGGATGAGTGAGCAGTTCTTC.

V usage is TRBV14 and J usage is TRBJ2-3, with a tentative D call TRBD2 (6 bases). The germline V and J ends were trimmed by 0 bases and 2 bases, with 15 bases remaining between them. The CDR3 length is 17 residues. Germline CDR1 reads SGHDN; CDR2 reads FVKESK. The CDR3 nucleotides are TGTGCCAGCAGCCAAGACGGGGCGGGGACCTTCACAGATACGCAGTATTTT. This translates into CASSQDGAGTFTDTQYF.

This clonotype was seen at least ten times. This rearrangement joins TRBV7-3 to TRBJ2-1, with 9 bases that match TRBD2. This CDR3 has 15 residues. Germline values: CDR1 SGHTA, CDR2 FQGTGA. V was pared by 5 bases and J by 8 bases, with 10 bases of the junction left unmatched. The CDR3 region is CASSPSGDSPHEQFF. For the CDR3, the DNA is TGTGCCAGCAGCCCTAGCGGGGACTCTCCCCATGAGCAGTTCTTC. The variable domain in full, with the rest retrieved from reference TRBV7-3 and TRBJ2-1, is GAGVSQTPSNKVTEKGKYVELRCDPISGHTALYWYRQSLGQGPEFLIYFQGTGAADDSGLPNDRFFAVRPEGSVSTLKIQRTERGDSAVYLCASSPSGDSPHEQFFGPGTRLTVL.

This clonotype occurred once. The chain employs TRBV19 and TRBJ1-3; D not resolved. The CDR3 extends over 13 amino acids. CDR1 is LNHDA, CDR2 SQIVND, per germline (reference sequence). V was clipped by 7 bases and J by 8 bases, with 15 bases between them. The CDR3 loop is CASTKEDPHTIYF. Written as DNA, the CDR3 is TGTGCCAGTACAAAGGAGGATCCACACACCATATATTTT.

The V call is TRBV3-1, the J call TRBJ2-1; 7 positions match TRBD2. V gave up 4 bases and J gave up 7 bases; unmatched junction bases: 1. The CDR3 totals 12 residues. Germline loops: CDR1 LGHDT, CDR2 YNNKEL (reference sequence). Written as DNA, the CDR3 is TGTGCCAGCAGCCCCGGGGGGAATGAGCAGTTCTTC. Amino acids: CASSPGGNEQFF.

This clonotype has only a few counts. The chain combines TRBV27 with TRBJ2-7; D ambiguous. The CDR3 contains 14 residues. Germline V lookup: CDR1 MNHEY, CDR2 SMNVEV (reference sequence). Trimming removed 4 bases from V and 2 bases from J, with 12 bases in between. CDR3: CASSWVDGPYEQYF. The CDR3 DNA follows: TGTGCCAGCAGTTGGGTCGACGGCCCCTACGAGCAGTACTTC.

This clonotype was seen repeatedly, ten times or more. The rearrangement joins TRBV4-2 to TRBJ1-5; perhaps TRBD1 as D (5 bases). Germline CDR1 is LGHNA and CDR2 is YNFKEQ. Trimming stripped 0 bases from V and 0 bases from J, with 15 bases between. CDR3 length: 18 residues. In DNA, the CDR3 is TGTGCCAGCAGCCAAGATCCGGGGGGGAGAAATAGCAATCAGCCCCAGCATTTT. Protein sequence: CASSQDPGGRNSNQPQHF.

This clonotype showed up many times. J is TRBJ1-6 and V is TRBV10-2; D is ambiguous. V lost 3 bases to trimming and J lost 7 bases, with 4 bases between them. The CDR3 totals 12 residues. Germline CDR1 reads WSHSY; CDR2 reads SAAADI. This CDR3 is CASSDGNSPLHF. CDR3 DNA sequence: TGCGCCAGCAGTGATGGAAATTCACCCCTCCACTTT.

The chain uses TRBV3-1 and TRBJ2-3, with 9 nucleotides matching TRBD2. Germline CDR1 reads LGHDT; CDR2 reads YNNKEL (reference sequence). Germline trimming cut 4 bases from V and 1 base from J; bases unmatched to any gene: 6. This CDR3 has 16 amino acids. CDR3 residues: CASSPVAGAGTDTQYF. The CDR3 nucleotides read TGTGCCAGCAGCCCAGTAGCGGGGGCAGGCACAGATACGCAGTATTTT.

In its sample, this clonotype was seen many times. The chain couples TRBV6-2 or TRBV6-3 to TRBJ2-6; D is uncertain. From germline, CDR1 is MNHEY and CDR2 SVGEGT. The length of the CDR3 is 15 residues. V lost 5 bases, J lost 4 bases, and 12 bases lay in between. The CDR3 nucleotides are TGTGCCAGCAGTCAGAGGCCCGGAGGGGCCAACGTCCTGACTTTC. This codes for CASSQRPGGANVLTF.

This clonotype showed up just a few times. V gene TRBV4-1 combines with J gene TRBJ1-5; D is perhaps TRBD1 (6 bases). V was clipped by 6 bases and J by 6 bases, with 15 bases between them. The CDR3 has 14 residues. Germline V gene sequence: CDR1 MGHRA, CDR2 YSYEKL. The CDR3 DNA is TGCGCCAGCAGTCGAGGGGGGTACGGTCAGCCCCAGCATTTT. This codes for CASSRGGYGQPQHF.

This clonotype was counted many times. The rearrangement links TRBV18 to TRBJ1-6; D perhaps matches TRBD1 (5 bases). This CDR3 region has 16 residues. Germline V gives CDR1 KGHSH, CDR2 LQKENI. Trimming removed 2 bases from V and 9 bases from J, with 17 bases in between. CDR3 bases: TGTGCCAGCTCACCAAGTGAGGCAGGGAGGGGTTCACCCCTCCACTTT. This translates into CASSPSEAGRGSPLHF.

This clonotype appeared many times. V is TRBV3-1 and J is TRBJ2-7; D gene unclear. From germline, CDR1 is LGHDT and CDR2 YNNKEL (reference sequence). V gave up 2 bases and J gave up 0 bases, with 8 bases separating them. The CDR3 length is 14 residues. CDR3 region: CASSQSFSSYEQYF. CDR3 coding DNA: TGTGCCAGCAGCCAATCCTTCAGCTCCTACGAGCAGTACTTC.

This clonotype was seen ten or more times. The chain joins TRBV5-1 to TRBJ2-2, with D possibly TRBD1 on 6 matching bases. In germline, CDR1 is SGHRS, CDR2 YFSETQ. The CDR3 runs 15 residues. Trimming cost V 4 bases and J 1 base, with 11 bases left between them. The CDR3 DNA follows: TGCGCCAGCAGCAGTCGCAGGGGGAACACCGGGGAGCTGTTTTTT. Residues: CASSSRRGNTGELFF.

The genes are TRBV10-1 and TRBJ2-1; 9 nucleotides agree with TRBD1. The CDR3 has 15 amino acids. After removal of 4 bases from V and 3 bases from J, the junction contained 4 bases not matched to a gene. Germline loops: CDR1 WNHNN, CDR2 SYGVQD (reference sequence). CDR3 amino acids: CASSAQGARYNEQFF. In DNA, the CDR3 is TGCGCCAGCAGTGCACAGGGGGCGCGCTACAATGAGCAGTTCTTC.

This clonotype appeared a few times. The chain employs TRBV11-2 and TRBJ2-7, with TRBD1 matching 7 bases. V was pared by 3 bases and J by 5 bases, with 7 bases of the junction left unmatched. The CDR3 contains 14 residues. In germline, CDR1 is SGHAT, CDR2 FQNNGV. CDR3 region: CASSFSTGVNEQYF. The CDR3 coding sequence is TGTGCCAGCAGCTTCAGTACAGGGGTTAACGAGCAGTACTTC.

This clonotype was seen repeatedly, ten times or more. The chain joins TRBV29-1 to TRBJ1-2, with TRBD1 matching 11 bases. The V gene end was trimmed by 3 bases and the J gene end by 6 bases; junction bases not matched to a gene: 3. The length of the CDR3 is 13 residues. From germline, CDR1 is SQVTM and CDR2 ANQGSEA. CDR3 in amino acids: CSVDPDRGHGYTF. The CDR3 region has the DNA TGCAGCGTTGACCCGGACAGGGGGCATGGCTACACCTTC.

The chain joins TRBV20-1 to TRBJ2-3; D is possibly TRBD2 (6 bases). In germline, CDR1 is DFQATT, CDR2 SNEGSKA (reference sequence). CDR3 length: 13 residues. Trimming cost V 7 bases and J 4 bases, with 15 bases left between them. CDR3 sequence (DNA): TGCAGTGGGGGAGGAGTGAGGGCAGATACGCAGTATTTT. This sequence encodes CSGGGVRADTQYF.